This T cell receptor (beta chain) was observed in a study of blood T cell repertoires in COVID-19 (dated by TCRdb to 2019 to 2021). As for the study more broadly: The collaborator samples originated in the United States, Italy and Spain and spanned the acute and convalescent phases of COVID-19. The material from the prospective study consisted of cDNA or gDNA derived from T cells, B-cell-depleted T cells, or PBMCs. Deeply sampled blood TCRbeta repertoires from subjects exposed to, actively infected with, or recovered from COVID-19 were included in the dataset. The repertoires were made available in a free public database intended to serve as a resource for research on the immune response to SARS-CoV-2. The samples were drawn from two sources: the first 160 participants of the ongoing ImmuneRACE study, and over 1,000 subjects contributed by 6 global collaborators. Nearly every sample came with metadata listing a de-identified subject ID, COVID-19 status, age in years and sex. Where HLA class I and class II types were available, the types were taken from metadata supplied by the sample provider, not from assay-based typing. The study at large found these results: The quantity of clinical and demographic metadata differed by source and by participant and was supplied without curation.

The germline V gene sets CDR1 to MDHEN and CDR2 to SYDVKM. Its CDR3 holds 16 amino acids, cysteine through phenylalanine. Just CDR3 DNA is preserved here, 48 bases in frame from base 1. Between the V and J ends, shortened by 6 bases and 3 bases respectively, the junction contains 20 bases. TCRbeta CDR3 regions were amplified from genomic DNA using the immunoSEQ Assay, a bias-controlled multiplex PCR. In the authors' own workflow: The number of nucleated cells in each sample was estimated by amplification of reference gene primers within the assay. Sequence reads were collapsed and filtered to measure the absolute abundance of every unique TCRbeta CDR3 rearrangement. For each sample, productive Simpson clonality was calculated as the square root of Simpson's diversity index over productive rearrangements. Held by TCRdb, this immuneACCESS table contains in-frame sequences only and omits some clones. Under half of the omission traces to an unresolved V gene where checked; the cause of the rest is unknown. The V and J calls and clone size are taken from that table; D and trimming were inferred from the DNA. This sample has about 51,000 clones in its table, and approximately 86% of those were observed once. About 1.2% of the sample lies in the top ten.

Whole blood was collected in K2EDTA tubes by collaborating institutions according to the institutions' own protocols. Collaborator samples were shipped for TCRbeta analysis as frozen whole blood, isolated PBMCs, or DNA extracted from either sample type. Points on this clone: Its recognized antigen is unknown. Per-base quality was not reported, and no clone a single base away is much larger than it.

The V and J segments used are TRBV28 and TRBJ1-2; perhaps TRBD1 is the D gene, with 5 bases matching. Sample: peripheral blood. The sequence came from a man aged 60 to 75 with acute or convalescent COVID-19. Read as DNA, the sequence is TGTGCCAGCAGGCCCATGGCAGGGTCAAATCACTATGGCTACACCTTC. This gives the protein CASRPMAGSNHYGYTF.